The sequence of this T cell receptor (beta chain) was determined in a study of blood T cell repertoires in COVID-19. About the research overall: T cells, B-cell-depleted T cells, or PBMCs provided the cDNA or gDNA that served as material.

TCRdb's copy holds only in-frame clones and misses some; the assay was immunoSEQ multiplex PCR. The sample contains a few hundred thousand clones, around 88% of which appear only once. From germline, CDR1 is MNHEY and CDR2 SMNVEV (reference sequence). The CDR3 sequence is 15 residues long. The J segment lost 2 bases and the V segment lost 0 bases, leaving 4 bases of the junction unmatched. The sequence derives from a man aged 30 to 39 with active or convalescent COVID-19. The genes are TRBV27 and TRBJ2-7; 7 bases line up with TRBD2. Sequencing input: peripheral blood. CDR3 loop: CASSLSGGGAYEQYF. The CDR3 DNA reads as TGTGCCAGCAGTTTATCCGGCGGGGGAGCCTACGAGCAGTACTTC.